This passage covers 10 T cell receptor beta chains from one sample sequenced in a study of shared clonotypes between healthy human individuals (TCRdb year 2020). Library preparation employed the immunoSEQ multiplex PCR assay. TCRdb re-hosts the immuneACCESS table, in-frame sequences only. Its copies lack some clones; in the studies checked, an unresolved V gene accounts for under half of them, and the cause for the rest is not known. This sample has around 700,000 clones in its table, and 92% of those were observed once. Approximately 22% of the sample belongs to the ten largest clones. CD8 naive samples were CD45RO-negative cells positively selected for CCR7, giving a CD45RA+CCR7+ population that excluded TemRA cells. The sequenced material came from naive CD8+ T cells sorted from blood. The meaning of the sample's cell subset or site label: CD45RA+CCR7+. The receptors come from a man aged 25 to 40 in good health.

This chain connects TRBV7-2 to TRBJ2-7; D remains unclear. The CDR3 has 12 amino acids. Germline loops: CDR1 SGHTA, CDR2 FQGNSA. The V end lost 5 bases, the J end lost 2 bases, and 7 bases lay between the germline ends. The CDR3 DNA is TGTGCCAGCAGCCCAATGACCTACGAGCAGTACTTC. As protein: CASSPMTYEQYF.

This chain links TRBV27 with TRBJ2-7; TRBD2 might be the D (6 bases). The germline V and J ends were trimmed by 5 bases and 3 bases, with 14 bases remaining between them. The CDR3 extends over 14 amino acids. The germline CDR1 and CDR2 sequences are MNHEY and SMNVEV (reference sequence). The CDR3 nucleotides read TGTGCCAGCAGTGTCAGCTGGGGGGTCTACGAGCAGTACTTC. It translates to CASSVSWGVYEQYF.

The table lists this clone with a count of one. The V gene is TRBV13, the J gene TRBJ2-1; unclear D gene. CDR1 is PRHDT, CDR2 FYEKMQ, per germline (reference sequence). This CDR3 is built from 14 residues. The V gene lost 6 bases and the J gene lost 6 bases, with 15 bases spanning the gap. CDR3 amino acids: CASSPGPRGNEQFF. The CDR3 DNA follows: TGTGCCAGCAGTCCCGGGCCTCGAGGCAATGAGCAGTTCTTC.

The chain uses TRBV7-9 and TRBJ2-7; 8 bases align to TRBD1. The CDR3 is made up of 16 amino acids. J lost 3 bases, V lost 5 bases, and 12 bases had no gene match. In germline, CDR1 is SEHNR, CDR2 FQNEAQ (reference sequence). The CDR3: CASSTTPGTGLYEQYF. DNA for the CDR3: TGTGCCAGCAGCACGACTCCCGGGACAGGACTCTACGAGCAGTACTTC.

This chain links TRBV7-6 with TRBJ2-5; no clear D gene. The CDR3 runs to 14 residues. V lost 1 base to trimming and J lost 4 bases, with 10 bases between them. Germline lookup yields CDR1 SGHVS and CDR2 FNYEAQ. This chain's CDR3 is CASSLEKDLETQYF. CDR3 DNA sequence: TGTGCCAGCAGCTTAGAAAAGGATTTAGAGACCCAGTACTTC. The variable domain in full, with the rest retrieved from reference TRBV7-6 and TRBJ2-5, is GAGVSQSPRYKVTKRGQDVALRCDPISGHVSLYWYRQALGQGPEFLTYFNYEAQQDKSGLPNDRFSAERPEGSISTLTIQRTEQRDSAMYRCASSLEKDLETQYFGPGTRLLVL.

This chain uses TRBV27 with TRBJ2-1; 9 positions match TRBD1. There are 17 residues in the CDR3. Germline V gene sequence: CDR1 MNHEY, CDR2 SMNVEV (reference sequence). Trimming took 7 bases from V and 6 from J; bases not matched to a gene: 16. CDR3 sequence (DNA): TGTGCCAGCACCCAAAACGTCGGGACAGGGAACTTCAATGAGCAGTTCTTC. Translated: CASTQNVGTGNFNEQFF.

V is TRBV5-5 and J is TRBJ1-2; D gene ambiguous. Germline CDR1 SGHKS, CDR2 YYEKEE (reference sequence). CDR3 size: 14 residues. V was shortened by 5 bases and J by 2 bases, with 13 bases between the two germline ends. In nucleotides, the CDR3 is TGTGCCAGCAGAGGTTCGTGGGTAAACTATGGCTACACCTTC. As protein: CASRGSWVNYGYTF.

The chain joins TRBV7-9 to TRBJ2-5, with D perhaps matching TRBD1 (6 bases). V lost 6 bases, J lost 2 bases, and 19 bases lay in between. CDR1 is SEHNR and CDR2 is FQNEAQ in the germline V gene (reference sequence). The CDR3 runs 16 residues. The CDR3 DNA reads TGTGCCAGCAGGACAGGCGCTTCCGTAATTCAAGAGACCCAGTACTTC. It encodes CASRTGASVIQETQYF.

The chain has TRBV6-5 and TRBJ2-7, with 12 bases identical to TRBD2. The length of the CDR3 is 14 residues. The germline gives CDR1 MNHEY, CDR2 SVGAGI. With V trimmed by 4 bases and J by 5 bases, 3 bases remained unmatched. CDR3 sequence: CASSLTSGRHEQYF. The CDR3 DNA follows: TGTGCCAGCAGTTTGACTAGCGGGAGACACGAGCAGTACTTC.

The chain couples TRBV9 to TRBJ2-1, with D possibly matching TRBD2 (7 bases). The germline V and J ends were trimmed by 3 bases and 6 bases, with 19 bases remaining between them. CDR1 and CDR2 from the germline V gene are SGDLS and YYNGEE. The CDR3 is 16 amino acids. The CDR3 DNA is TGTGCCAGCAGCGGCGGTGGCGGGGGCGCGGCCAATGAGCAGTTCTTC. Its protein is CASSGGGGGAANEQFF. The full variable domain, in which reference TRBV9 and TRBJ2-1 provide the parts outside the CDR3, is DSGVTQTPKHLITATGQRVTLRCSPRSGDLSVYWYQQSLDQGLQFLIQYYNGEERAKGNILERFSAQQFPDLHSELNLSSLELGDSALYFCASSGGGGGAANEQFFGPGTRLTVL.